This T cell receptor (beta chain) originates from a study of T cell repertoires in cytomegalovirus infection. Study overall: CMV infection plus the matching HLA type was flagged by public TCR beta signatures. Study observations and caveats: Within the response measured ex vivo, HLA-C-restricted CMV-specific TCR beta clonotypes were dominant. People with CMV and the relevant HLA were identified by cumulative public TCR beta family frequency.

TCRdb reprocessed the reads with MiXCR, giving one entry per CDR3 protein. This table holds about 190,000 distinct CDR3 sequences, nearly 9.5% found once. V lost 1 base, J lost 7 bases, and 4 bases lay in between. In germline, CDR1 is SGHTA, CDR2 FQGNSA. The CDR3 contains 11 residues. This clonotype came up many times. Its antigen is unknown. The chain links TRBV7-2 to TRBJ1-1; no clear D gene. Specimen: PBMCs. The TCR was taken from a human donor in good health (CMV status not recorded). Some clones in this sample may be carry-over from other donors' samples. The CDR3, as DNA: TGTGCCAGCAGCTTAGTTAGTGAAGCTTTCTTT. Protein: CASSLVSEAFF.